This T cell receptor beta chain was profiled in a study of blood T cell repertoires in COVID-19. Study background: Samples came from the United States, Italy and Spain, spanning acute and convalescent COVID-19.

J lost 4 bases, V lost 1 base, and 5 bases had no gene match. CDR3 length: 15 residues. Germline CDR1 is SGHTA and CDR2 is FQGNSA. Sequencing used immunoSEQ multiplex PCR; TCRdb keeps in-frame clones, though not all of them. Of about 96,000 clones listed, about 81% are singletons. The chain employs TRBV7-2 and TRBJ2-7; 9 nucleotides line up with TRBD2. The sequence was obtained from a woman aged 55-70 years with acute or convalescent COVID-19. The sample was peripheral blood. The CDR3 loop reads CASSLDGTSPYEQYF. The CDR3 coding sequence is TGTGCCAGCAGCTTAGACGGGACTAGCCCTTACGAGCAGTACTTC.